Listed here is a single T cell receptor beta chain. High-throughput TCR beta sequencing covered peripheral CD8+ and CD4+ T cells. The controls were healthy donors who were matched for age and sex. This specimen belongs to a study of CD8 T cells in Susac syndrome. A quantity of about 0.5 to 1 ug RNA underwent reverse transcription using random hexamers. TCR beta CDR3 was amplified by immunoSEQ multiplex PCR. This amplification extended across 54 Vbeta and 13 Jbeta segments. In TCRdb, the immunoSEQ multiplex PCR reads were re-called with MiXCR into one record per CDR3 protein. The data show about 190,000 distinct CDR3 sequences, around 93% seen once. The receptor was isolated from a human donor in good health. The sequencing sample was made of CD4+ T cells from PBMCs.

Here the CDR3 reads CASSLGQDTGELFF. The CDR3 region has the DNA TGTGCCAGCAGCTTAGGACAAGACACCGGGGAGCTGTTTTTT. The chain has TRBV7-6 and TRBJ2-2; the D is unclear. The CDR3 length is 14 residues. Per germline, CDR1 SGHVS and CDR2 FNYEAQ. V shed 1 base and J shed 3 bases, with 6 bases lying between them.